Listed below are T cell receptor beta chains from one sample, sequenced in a study of patients and donors after allogeneic stem cell transplantation. One entry per CDR3 protein, called by TCRdb with MiXCR from the RT-PCR reads. The repertoire consists of over 65,000 distinct CDR3 sequences, with around 27% occurring once and the leading ten covering about 26%. Sequencing used blood, either unsorted or a sorted T cell fraction (not recorded which). These receptors all stem from a human donor who was either an allogeneic HSCT recipient or a stem cell or donor lymphocyte infusion donor (not recorded which). It is not recorded whose cells these are; they may come from a transplant donor. CDR3s include the opening cysteine and the closing phenylalanine or tryptophan. A D gene is named only where the DNA matches it firmly. A clone size is listed for some rows: how often the clone was seen (once, few, many), or a class if it is expanded.

clone_size d_call j_call v_call cdr3_nt cdr3_aa
many TRBD1 TRBJ1-2 TRBV28 TGTGCCAGCAGTTCAACCCCGAGAGGGGGCGCTGGCTATGGCTACACCTTC CASSSTPRGGAGYGYTF
- - TRBJ1-2 TRBV7-8 TGTGCCAGCAGCTTAGGGGCAGGACCTACTTGGGGAGGCTACACCTTC CASSLGAGPTWGGYTF
- TRBD2 TRBJ2-2 TRBV4-3 TGCGCCAGCAGCCAAGATGGGGCCGGAGGTATTAGCGGGACCGGGGAGCTGTTTTTT CASSQDGAGGISGTGELFF
few - TRBJ1-2 TRBV29-1 TGCAGCGTTGAAGACCGCAGAGCTAACTATGGCTACACCTTC CSVEDRRANYGYTF
- TRBD1 TRBJ1-3 TRBV5-1 TGCGCCAGCAGCTTGGGTGACAGGGTTTTAGGAAACACCATATATTTT CASSLGDRVLGNTIYF
- - TRBJ1-1 TRBV4-1 TGCGCCAGCAGCCTAAAGGGACCGATTGAAGCTTTCTTT CASSLKGPIEAFF
- - TRBJ2-2 TRBV19 TGTGCCAGTAGTCTGGCCTGGGCTGAGTCCGGGGAGCTGTTTTTT CASSLAWAESGELFF
- - TRBJ2-3 TRBV4-3 TGCGCCAGCAGCCGCCGGGGGCCGGAAGATACGCAGTATTTT CASSRRGPEDTQYF
- - TRBJ1-5 TRBV12-3/TRBV12-4 TGTGCCAGCAGTTCTAGGGTTCAGCCCCAGCATTTT CASSSRVQPQHF
- - TRBJ1-2 TRBV18 TGTGCCAGCTCATCCTTTTTCGACACCCTGGGCGATCGCTACACCTTC CASSSFFDTLGDRYTF
- - TRBJ1-1 TRBV5-5 TGTGCCAGCAGCTTGGCGATGCCCAACACTGAAGCTTTCTTT CASSLAMPNTEAFF
many - TRBJ1-3 TRBV12-3/TRBV12-4 TGTGCCAGCACTCTTCAGGTCGGAAACACCATATATTTT CASTLQVGNTIYF
- - TRBJ2-5 TRBV10-3 TGTGCCATCAGTGGGCCCTTTAAAGAGACCCAGTACTTC CAISGPFKETQYF
few - TRBJ2-1 TRBV12-3/TRBV12-4 TGTGCCAGCAGTTTCCCCATAGCGGCCCGTGGATACAATGAGCAGTTCTTC CASSFPIAARGYNEQFF
- - TRBJ2-7 TRBV10-3 TGTGCCGCATCCGCCCCAACTAGTTCCTACGAGCAGTACTTC CAASAPTSSYEQYF
- TRBD2 TRBJ2-3 TRBV12-3/TRBV12-4 TGTGCCAGCAGACCCAAGACTAGCCCAGATACGCAGTATTTT CASRPKTSPDTQYF
- TRBD1 TRBJ1-4 TRBV28 TGTGCCAGCAGGCTCAGTCCGGGACAGGGTAATGAAAAACTGTTTTTT CASRLSPGQGNEKLFF
- TRBD1 TRBJ2-7 TRBV29-1 TGCAGCGTGGGACAGGATGGGACTTTTAACGAGCAGTACTTC CSVGQDGTFNEQYF
many - TRBJ1-4 TRBV20-1 TGCAGTGCCCGGCCTAATGAAAAACTGTTTTTT CSARPNEKLFF
few - TRBJ1-4 TRBV19 TGTGCCAGTAGTATCTCAATAACTAATGAAAAACTGTTTTTT CASSISITNEKLFF
- TRBD1 TRBJ2-7 TRBV20-1 TGCAGTGCTAGCGAGACAGGGTTTATTAACGAGCAGTACTTC CSASETGFINEQYF
- - TRBJ2-7 TRBV29-1 TGCAGCGTTGAATCGGACCCTGGCTACGAGCAGTACTTC CSVESDPGYEQYF
- - TRBJ2-1 TRBV29-1 TGCAGCGGGCGGGGAACCGCCTCCTACAATGAGCAGTTCTTC CSGRGTASYNEQFF
- - TRBJ1-6 TRBV10-3 TGTGCCATCAGGGGAAATTCAGATCGACCTAGCTCCTATAATTCACCCCTCCACTTT CAIRGNSDRPSSYNSPLHF
few - TRBJ2-1 TRBV12-3/TRBV12-4 TGTGCCAGCAGTTTAGCGGGAGACTACAATGAGCAGTTCTTC CASSLAGDYNEQFF
- - TRBJ2-1 TRBV5-1 TGCGCCAGCAGCTCCCTGCAGGGTACCTACAATGAGCAGTTCTTC CASSSLQGTYNEQFF
- - TRBJ2-7 TRBV5-1 TGCGCCAGCAGCTTGGGATTCCGGAGCAAAGCCTACGAGCAGTACTTC CASSLGFRSKAYEQYF
few - TRBJ2-1 TRBV6-2/TRBV6-3 TGTGCCAGCAGTTATAGGGACCATAGGGCCTCGGGACTCTACAATGAGCAGTTCTTC CASSYRDHRASGLYNEQFF
few - TRBJ2-3 TRBV5-1 TGCGCCAGCAGCCTGACCGCGGCGGGGGCCGGCACAGATACGCAGTATTTT CASSLTAAGAGTDTQYF
- TRBD2 TRBJ2-2 TRBV7-2 TGTGCCAGCAGCTTCCCTAGCGGAGAACCCGCGAACACCGGGGAGCTGTTTTTT CASSFPSGEPANTGELFF
- TRBD1 TRBJ1-5 TRBV10-2 TGCGCCAGCAGTCGGACAGGGGGGAATAGCAATCAGCCCCAGCATTTT CASSRTGGNSNQPQHF
- TRBD2 TRBJ2-1 TRBV4-2 TGTGCCAGCAGCCAACTACCGGGACTAGCGGGAGGCTACAATGAGCAGCTCTTC CASSQLPGLAGGYNEQLF
- - TRBJ1-2 TRBV20-1 TGCAGTGCTAGAGACAGTAGTGGCTACACCTTC CSARDSSGYTF
- - TRBJ1-6 TRBV7-2 TGTGCCAGCAGCCCCCTTCGCTCCTATAATTCACCCCTCCACTTT CASSPLRSYNSPLHF
- TRBD1 TRBJ1-5 TRBV7-2 TGTGCCAGCAGCTCAGGGACAGGGCTGGAGCCCCAGCATTTT CASSSGTGLEPQHF
few TRBD1 TRBJ1-6 TRBV5-6 TGTGCCAGCAGCTTCGGTAGGGACAGCTCCTATAATTCACCCCTCCACTTT CASSFGRDSSYNSPLHF
- - TRBJ1-2 TRBV3-1 TGTGCCAGCAGCCAAGAGGGACGGGGCTACACCTTC CASSQEGRGYTF
few - TRBJ1-2 TRBV7-2 TGTGCCAGCAGCTTTCATAGGGGTGGCTACACCTTC CASSFHRGGYTF
- TRBD2 TRBJ2-3 TRBV3-1 TGTGCCAGCAGCCCCATTGGTGAACTAGCGGGGGCAATGAACACAGATACGCAGTATTTT CASSPIGELAGAMNTDTQYF
- - TRBJ1-1 TRBV24-1 TGTGCCACCCAACTCGGCGGCACTGAAGCTTTCTTT CATQLGGTEAFF
few TRBD1 TRBJ1-2 TRBV11-2 TGTGCCAGCAGCCTGGACAGGATCTATGGCTACACCTTC CASSLDRIYGYTF
few - TRBJ2-1 TRBV11-2 TGTGCCAGCAGCTCAACCGGGACTTCACACCAGTTCTTC CASSSTGTSHQFF
few TRBD1 TRBJ1-1 TRBV12-5 TGTGCTAGTGGTTTAAAAACAGGGGGCGCTTTTGAAGCTTTCTTT CASGLKTGGAFEAFF
few TRBD1 TRBJ1-4 TRBV20-1 TGCAGTGCTAGAGATTACAGGGGAGGCGAAAAACTGTTTTTT CSARDYRGGEKLFF
few TRBD2 TRBJ2-3 TRBV5-6 TGTGCCAGCAGCAGCGGGGGGGCCCCAGATACGCAGTATTTT CASSSGGAPDTQYF
- - TRBJ1-4 TRBV7-7 TGTGCCAGCAGCCCAGGGCCTGCAACTAATGAAAAACTGTTTTTT CASSPGPATNEKLFF